These 9 T cell receptor beta chains originate from one sample sequenced in a study of T cell repertoires in cytomegalovirus infection. TCRdb reanalysed the reads using MiXCR and keeps one entry per CDR3 protein. The sample shows about 450,000 distinct CDR3 sequences, approximately 31% of them seen only once. Source material: PBMCs. Source of these receptors: a human donor in good health (CMV status not recorded). Some clones in this sample may be carry-over from other donors' samples.

This clonotype was counted a few times. The chain combines TRBV20-1 with TRBJ2-2; unclear D gene. The CDR3 has 13 residues. CDR1 is DFQATT and CDR2 is SNEGSKA in the germline V gene (reference sequence). The V end was cut by 3 bases, the J end by 1 base, with 6 bases between. The CDR3, as DNA: TGCAGTGCTAGTCACAGGAACACCGGGGAGCTGTTTTTT. Amino acid sequence: CSASHRNTGELFF.

The chain uses TRBV12-5 and TRBJ1-4; 10 bases are shared with TRBD1. The J segment lost 8 bases and the V segment lost 3 bases, leaving 6 bases of the junction unmatched. The CDR3 is 15 amino acids. Looked up from germline, CDR1 is LGHNT and CDR2 is FRNRAP. The CDR3 spells CASGLPGQGNEKLFF. DNA of the CDR3: TGTGCTAGTGGTTTACCGGGACAGGGGAACGAAAAACTGTTTTTT.

The chain employs TRBV2 and TRBJ2-2; tentatively, D is TRBD1 (8 bases). The CDR3 totals 15 residues. The V gene lost 8 bases and the J gene lost 3 bases, with 16 bases spanning the gap. CDR1 SNHLY and CDR2 FYNNEI come from the germline V gene. The CDR3 sequence: CASGTGGGDTGELFF. Here the CDR3 DNA reads TGTGCCAGCGGCACAGGGGGGGGGGACACCGGGGAGCTGTTTTTT.

The sample holds many counts of this clonotype. The V and J genes are TRBV7-9 and TRBJ2-1; 8 nucleotides align to TRBD2. CDR1 and CDR2 (germline): SEHNR, FQNEAQ (reference sequence). After removal of 1 base from V and 1 base from J, the junction contained 3 bases not matched to a gene. The CDR3 runs 16 residues. In DNA, the CDR3 is TGTGCCAGCAGCTTAGTTAGCGGGATATCCTACAATGAGCAGTTCTTC. Protein sequence: CASSLVSGISYNEQFF.

This chain uses TRBV20-1 with TRBJ2-5; D tentatively fits TRBD1 or TRBD2 (5 bases each). The germline V gene encodes CDR1 DFQATT and CDR2 SNEGSKA (reference sequence). The CDR3 covers 13 residues. Trimming pared 6 bases from V and 2 bases from J, leaving 13 bases between. CDR3 DNA: TGCAGTGCAGCCGGGACCCAACAAGAGACCCAGTACTTC. Translating it yields CSAAGTQQETQYF.

A few counts support this clonotype. This chain links TRBV12-3 or TRBV12-4 with TRBJ2-2; no firm D call. Trimming shortened V by 4 bases and J by 9 bases, and 12 bases separated the two germline ends. The CDR3 runs to 13 residues. CDR3 nucleotide sequence: TGTGCCAGCAGTTCGACTTCCAACCGGGAGCTGTTTTTT. This codes for CASSSTSNRELFF.

As regards this clonotype: Germline is not matched at one junction end, which may reflect a read error. V and J are TRBV6-4 and TRBJ2-5, with TRBD2 matching 11 bases. The CDR3 has 15 residues. The germline V gene has CDR1 MRHNA and CDR2 SNTAGT. CDR3 amino acids: CASSPLMTSGDTPYF. CDR3 coding DNA: TGTGCCAGCAGTCCCCTTATGACTAGCGGGGATACCCCGTACTTC.

About this clonotype itself: At one boundary the junction diverges from the germline segment, which might be a read error. The chain recombines TRBV19 with TRBJ1-1; 7 nucleotides align to TRBD1. The CDR3 length is 12 residues. CDR1 is LNHDA and CDR2 is SQIVND in the germline V gene (reference sequence). CDR3 nucleotide sequence: TGTGCCAGTAGTATACAAGGGGGCGAGGTATCGTTT. This translates into CASSIQGGEVSF.

Of note for this clonotype: Given a much more abundant clone one base away, this may be a read error. The CDR3 end shows no conserved phenylalanine or tryptophan, and so a read error is likely. The J gene is TRBJ2-7, the V gene TRBV7-2, with 9 bases fitting TRBD1. The germline V gene has CDR1 SGHTA and CDR2 FQGNSA. Unmatched junction bases numbered 4, after V lost 4 bases and J lost 3 bases. CDR3 length: 14 residues. In DNA form, the CDR3 reads TGTGCCAGCAGCTACAGGGGGCCAAACTACGAGCAGTACCTC. It yields the protein CASSYRGPNYEQYL.